Listed here are 21 T cell receptor beta chains from one sample, sequenced in a study of T cell responses to AZD1222 COVID-19 vaccine. Sequenced by immunoSEQ multiplex PCR; TCRdb stores in-frame clones only, minus some. In the table there are roughly 96,000 clones, over 75% of which are singletons. The sequencing here drew on peripheral blood, taken 28 days after the second AZD1222 dose. These receptor sequences come from an adult who received the AZD1222 COVID-19 vaccine.

CDR3 bases: TGTGCCAGCTCACCTACCAGACAAGAGACCCAGTACTTC. This gives the protein CASSPTRQETQYF. This chain links TRBV18 with TRBJ2-5, with D hard to call. Per the germline V gene, CDR1 is KGHSH and CDR2 is LQKENI. The CDR3 covers 13 residues. Between the trimmed V and J ends, which lost 3 bases and 2 bases, there was a span of 7 bases.

This clone was seen only a few times. The V gene is TRBV4-2, the J gene TRBJ2-6; unclear D gene. Germline values: CDR1 LGHNA, CDR2 YNFKEQ. The V end lost 0 bases, the J end lost 4 bases, and 10 bases lay between the germline ends. The CDR3 sequence is 16 residues long. The CDR3 coding sequence is TGTGCCAGCAGCCAAGAGGACGTGACAGGGGCCAACGTCCTGACTTTC. Translation: CASSQEDVTGANVLTF.

Here the CDR3 reads CASDRDGRETQYF. In nucleotides, the CDR3 is TGTGCCAGCGACAGGGACGGTAGGGAGACCCAGTACTTC. This sequence joins TRBV6-5 and TRBJ2-5; 7 bases are shared with TRBD1. This CDR3 is 13 amino acids long. The trim removed 8 bases at V and 5 bases at J, leaving 8 bases unmatched. Looked up from germline, CDR1 is MNHEY and CDR2 is SVGAGI.

The sample holds a few counts of this clone. The rearrangement links TRBV27 to TRBJ2-7; D possibly corresponds to TRBD1 (6 bases). Between the trimmed V and J ends, which lost 2 bases and 2 bases, there was a span of 10 bases. This CDR3 is built from 14 residues. From germline, CDR1 is MNHEY and CDR2 SMNVEV (reference sequence). CDR3 nucleotide sequence: TGTGCCAGCAGTTTAAGGGGGTCTACCTACGAGCAGTACTTC. This gives the protein CASSLRGSTYEQYF.

J is TRBJ1-2 and V is TRBV9, with 7 bases that match TRBD1. Germline V gene lookup returns CDR1 SGDLS and CDR2 YYNGEE. Trimming took 1 base from V and 2 from J; bases not matched to a gene: 11. The CDR3 has 17 residues. The CDR3 DNA follows: TGTGCCAGCAGCGTAACCGCAGCGGGACAGCAGAACTATGGCTACACCTTC. As protein: CASSVTAAGQQNYGYTF.

Only a few counts were recorded for this clone. The chain uses TRBV3-1 (or the pseudogene TRBV3-2) and TRBJ2-7; possible D gene TRBD2, 6 bases. The CDR3 is 14 amino acids. V dropped 3 bases and J dropped 4 bases, with 13 bases sitting between them. CDR1 is LGHDT and CDR2 is YNNKEL in the germline V gene (reference sequence). The CDR3 DNA sequence: TGTGCCAGCAGCCAGATTTCGAGCGGGTACGAGCAGTACTTC. Translation gives CASSQISSGYEQYF.

The chain has TRBV6-5 and TRBJ1-6; D is ambiguous. Germline V gene data show CDR1 as MNHEY and CDR2 as SVGAGI. V was trimmed by 5 bases and J by 9 bases, leaving 17 bases between them. The CDR3 extends over 15 amino acids. The CDR3 is CASSRSRRDSSPLHF. Here the CDR3 DNA reads TGTGCCAGCAGTCGCTCCCGACGGGATAGTTCACCCCTCCACTTT.

This sequence joins TRBV2 and TRBJ2-4, with 11 bases that match TRBD2. Losses at the gene ends were 7 bases for V and 0 bases for J; bases not matched to a gene: 11. The V gene's germline CDR1 is SNHLY and CDR2 FYNNEI. This CDR3 has 18 residues. The CDR3 reads CASTGTSGEPKAKNIQYF. In nucleotides, the CDR3 is TGTGCCAGCACGGGGACTAGCGGTGAACCGAAAGCCAAAAACATTCAGTACTTC. Full variable domain (remainder filled in from reference TRBV2 and TRBJ2-4): EPEVTQTPSHQVTQMGQEVILRCVPISNHLYFYWYRQILGQKVEFLVSFYNNEISEKSEIFDDQFSVERPDGSNFTLKIRSTKLEDSAMYFCASTGTSGEPKAKNIQYFGAGTRLSVL.

The rearrangement uses TRBV21-1 and TRBJ1-2; TRBD1 reflects the table's D call only, with no check against the DNA. TRBV21-1 counts as a pseudogene. The CDR3 is made up of 17 amino acids. In DNA form, the CDR3 reads TGTGCCAGCAGCAAACTCGATGACCACAGGGCTAACTATGGCTACACCTTC. The encoded protein is CASSKLDDHRANYGYTF.

This clone has a handful of counts. The gene calls are TRBV5-1 and TRBJ1-1; D may be TRBD1 (5 bases). The CDR3 sequence is 17 residues long. Deletions cut 2 bases from V and 0 bases from J, with 17 bases between. CDR1 is SGHRS, CDR2 YFSETQ, per germline. Written as DNA, the CDR3 is TGCGCCAGCAGCTTACTTGGGCAGGGCACCTTGAACACTGAAGCTTTCTTT. Protein sequence: CASSLLGQGTLNTEAFF.

This chain connects TRBV27 to TRBJ1-6; D remains ambiguous. V was shortened by 3 bases and J by 2 bases, with 11 bases between the two germline ends. The CDR3 is 16 residues long. CDR1 and CDR2 (germline): MNHEY, SMNVEV (reference sequence). CDR3 nucleotides: TGTGCCAGCAGTTTGAGTCAGATTCCCTATAATTCACCCCTCCACTTT. Translating gives CASSLSQIPYNSPLHF.

The chain has TRBV4-2 and TRBJ2-7; D remains unclear. The CDR3 has 15 amino acids. Trimming removed 0 bases at V and 3 bases at J, with 12 bases between. CDR1 is LGHNA and CDR2 is YNFKEQ in the germline V gene. The CDR3 coding sequence is TGTGCCAGCAGCCAAGAGGGTTTCCAGATCTACGAGCAGTACTTC. Translating it yields CASSQEGFQIYEQYF.

The chain carries TRBV28 and TRBJ2-1; TRBD1 agrees at 11 bases. V lost 5 bases to trimming and J lost 13 bases; unmatched junction nucleotides: 10. Looked up from germline, CDR1 is MDHEN and CDR2 is SYDVKM. CDR3 length: 14 amino acids. The CDR3 DNA is TGTGCCAGCAGTCGGGGGACAGGGGGGCGGTATCAGTTCTTC. Amino acid sequence: CASSRGTGGRYQFF.

V is TRBV4-1 and J is TRBJ1-2; 12 nucleotides line up with TRBD1. V was clipped by 1 base and J by 7 bases; unmatched bases: 7. Looked up from germline, CDR1 is MGHRA and CDR2 is YSYEKL. The CDR3 runs to 16 residues. The CDR3 is CASSQVGTGGVSGYTF. In DNA form, the CDR3 reads TGCGCCAGCAGCCAAGTAGGGACAGGGGGCGTCTCTGGCTACACCTTC.

The gene calls are TRBV18 and TRBJ2-1; no firm D call. CDR1 and CDR2 (germline): KGHSH, LQKENI. The CDR3 is made up of 15 amino acids. V was clipped by 2 bases and J by 0 bases, with 8 bases between them. The CDR3 here is CASSPSTSSYNEQFF. As DNA, the CDR3 is TGTGCCAGCTCACCAAGTACGAGCTCCTACAATGAGCAGTTCTTC.

The J gene is TRBJ1-2, the V gene TRBV28; D uncertain. The CDR3 contains 15 residues. Per germline, CDR1 MDHEN and CDR2 SYDVKM. Trimming took off 5 bases at V and 5 bases at J, with 18 bases between the two ends. The CDR3 bases are TGTGCCAGCAGTCCCGCCGGGGAGGGAGTTTATGGCTACACCTTC. The encoded protein is CASSPAGEGVYGYTF.

The chain uses TRBV11-3 and TRBJ2-1; D is uncertain. Germline values: CDR1 SGHNT, CDR2 YENEEA. The CDR3 extends over 14 amino acids. Deletions cut 0 bases from V and 7 bases from J, with 10 bases between. In nucleotides, the CDR3 is TGTGCCAGCAGCTTAGATCTTGGCCTAAATGAGCAGTTCTTC. As protein: CASSLDLGLNEQFF.

J is TRBJ1-4 and V is TRBV19; 7 positions match TRBD1. Germline V gene lookup returns CDR1 LNHDA and CDR2 SQIVND (reference sequence). Trimming took 7 bases from V and 5 from J; bases not matched to a gene: 7. The length of the CDR3 is 14 residues. The CDR3: CASTYRGWNEKLFF. The CDR3 nucleotides are TGTGCCAGTACATACAGGGGTTGGAATGAAAAACTGTTTTTT.

The chain recombines TRBV9 with TRBJ1-2, with TRBD1 matching 8 bases. The CDR3 extends over 15 amino acids. Unmatched junction bases numbered 11, after V lost 3 bases and J lost 7 bases. CDR1 is SGDLS, CDR2 YYNGEE, per germline. CDR3 nucleotides: TGTGCCAGCAGCGGCCCCCAGGGGGCGGAGGGTGGCTACACCTTC. It encodes CASSGPQGAEGGYTF.

This chain links TRBV5-1 with TRBJ2-7, with D tentatively TRBD2 (5 bases). The germline V gene encodes CDR1 SGHRS and CDR2 YFSETQ. V was shortened by 5 bases and J by 1 base, with 10 bases between the two germline ends. The CDR3 covers 13 residues. The CDR3 reads CASSIEGSYEQYF. The DNA of the CDR3 is TGCGCCAGCAGTATCGAGGGTTCCTACGAGCAGTACTTC. Filled out from reference TRBV5-1 and TRBJ2-7, the complete variable domain reads KAGVTQTPRYLIKTRGQQVTLSCSPISGHRSVSWYQQTPGQGLQFLFEYFSETQRNKGNFPGRFSGRQFSNSRSEMNVSTLELGDSALYLCASSIEGSYEQYFGPGTRLTVT.

This chain uses TRBV30 with TRBJ1-2, with D possibly matching TRBD1 (5 bases). Germline lookup yields CDR1 GTSNPN and CDR2 SVGIG (reference sequence). V lost 3 bases and J 1 base, leaving 15 bases between the germline ends. The CDR3 covers 15 residues. CDR3 nucleotides: TGTGCCTGGAGGGCCGGGCGGGGGATTAACTATGGCTACACCTTC. Its translation is CAWRAGRGINYGYTF. Drawing the rest from reference TRBV30 and TRBJ1-2, the complete variable domain is SQTIHQWPATLVQPVGSPLSLECTVEGTSNPNLYWYRQAAGRGLQLLFYSVGIGQISSEVPQNLSASRPQDRQFILSSKKLLLSDSGFYLCAWRAGRGINYGYTFGSGTRLTVV.